This TCR beta chain was profiled in a study of Ad26.COV2.S vaccination and SARS-CoV-2 variants. Study-level results: An underestimation of total T cell responses may have resulted from the TCR breadth and depth analyses.

This clone was found a few times. The antigen remains unidentified. The repertoire was sequenced with immunoSEQ multiplex PCR; TCRdb's copy has only in-frame clones and lacks some. The repertoire holds approximately 140,000 clones, just over 85% seen once, with more than 4.5% in the top ten. Germline lookup yields CDR1 SGHDT and CDR2 YYEEEE. The CDR3 has 13 residues. V was cut by 6 bases and J by 5 bases, with 12 bases left in between. The rearrangement uses TRBV5-6 and TRBJ2-1; D ambiguous. Sequenced here: peripheral blood, sampled after recovery from COVID-19. This clonotype originated in a human donor who had recovered from COVID-19. The CDR3 sequence: CASNPVGNNEQFF. The CDR3, as DNA: TGTGCCAGCAATCCAGTAGGCAACAATGAGCAGTTCTTC.